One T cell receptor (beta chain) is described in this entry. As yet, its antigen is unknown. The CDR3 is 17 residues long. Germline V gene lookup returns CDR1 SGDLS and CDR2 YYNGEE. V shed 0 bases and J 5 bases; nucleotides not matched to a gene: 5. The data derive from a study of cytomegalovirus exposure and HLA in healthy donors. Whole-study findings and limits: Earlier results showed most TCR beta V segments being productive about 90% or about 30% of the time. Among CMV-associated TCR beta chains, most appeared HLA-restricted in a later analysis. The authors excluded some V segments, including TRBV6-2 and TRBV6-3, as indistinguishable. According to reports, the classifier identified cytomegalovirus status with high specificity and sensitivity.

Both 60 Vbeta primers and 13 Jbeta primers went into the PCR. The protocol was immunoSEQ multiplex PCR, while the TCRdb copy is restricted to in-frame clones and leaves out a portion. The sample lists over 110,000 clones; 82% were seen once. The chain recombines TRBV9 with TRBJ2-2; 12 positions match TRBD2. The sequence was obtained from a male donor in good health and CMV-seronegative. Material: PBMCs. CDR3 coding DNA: TGTGCCAGCAGCGTAGCCCTAGCGGGAGGGACGACCGGGGAGCTGTTTTTT. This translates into CASSVALAGGTTGELFF.